Listed below are T cell receptor beta chains from one sample, sequenced in a study of shared clonotypes between healthy human individuals. The data were produced by immunoSEQ multiplex PCR, yet TCRdb's version contains in-frame clones alone and is incomplete. In the table there are hundreds of thousands of clones, less than 80% of which are singletons. The sequenced sample consisted of memory CD4+ T cells sorted from blood. The receptors come from a young woman in good health. The CDR3 runs from the conserved cysteine through the conserved F or W. Each record gives: D gene, clone size, V gene, J gene, CDR3 DNA, CDR3 protein. The D gene is left open where the match is weak. For some rows the clone size is stated as once, few or many, or as a class when expanded; others skip it.

TRBD1	.	TRBV28	TRBJ1-4	TGTGCCAGCAGTCCCCCCGGACAGGGGAATGAAAAACTGTTTTTT	CASSPPGQGNEKLFF
TRBD1	.	TRBV6-1	TRBJ1-5	TGTGCCAGCAGAAGGGACAGGGGCAATCAGCCCCAGCATTTT	CASRRDRGNQPQHF
.	.	TRBV14	TRBJ1-2	TGTGCCAGCAGCCAAGCGTTGGAGGGGGGCTACACCTTC	CASSQALEGGYTF
.	.	TRBV10-3	TRBJ2-7	TGTGCCATCAGTGAGTCGACTCGGGGAGCGGGCTACGAGCAGTACTTC	CAISESTRGAGYEQYF
TRBD1	.	TRBV2	TRBJ1-6	TGTGCCAGCAGGGCGGACAGGGGCAGTGGTTCACCCCTCCACTTT	CASRADRGSGSPLHF
.	.	TRBV1	TRBJ1-2	TGCACCAGCAGCCAGATCATCAGCAGGGGGCGCTTGAGGTCTAACTATGGCTACACCTTC	CTSSQIISRGRLRSNYGYTF
.	.	TRBV18	TRBJ1-5	TGTGCCAGCGCCTTGGGCAGGGGCAATCAGCCCCAGCATTTT	CASALGRGNQPQHF
TRBD2	.	TRBV10-1	TRBJ2-7	TGCGCCAGCAGTGAAGCAGCGGCGGGAGTCGGCGAGCAGTACTTC	CASSEAAAGVGEQYF
.	once	TRBV28	TRBJ2-7	TGTGCCAGCAGTTACAATCCCTACGAGCAGTACTTC	CASSYNPYEQYF
TRBD2	.	TRBV7-9	TRBJ2-7	TGTGCCAGCAGTAGTGACATAGCGGGATTCTTGCAGTACTTC	CASSSDIAGFLQYF
TRBD2	.	TRBV4-1	TRBJ2-6	TGCGCCAGCAGCCGCGGACTAGCGGGGAACTCTGGGGCCAACGTCCTGACTTTC	CASSRGLAGNSGANVLTF
.	.	TRBV28	TRBJ2-7	TGTGCCAGCAGTGCTACAGGGATCTCCTACGAGCAGTACTTC	CASSATGISYEQYF
.	.	TRBV30	TRBJ1-6	TGTGCCTGGATGCCCCGACAGAATTCACCCCTCCACTTT	CAWMPRQNSPLHF
.	.	TRBV6-6	TRBJ2-5	TGTGCCAGCAGTTACTCCCAGGCCCAAGAGACCCAGTACTTC	CASSYSQAQETQYF
.	.	TRBV25-1	TRBJ2-2	TGTGCCAGCAGCCAACTAGCCGGTAGCGGGGAGCTGTTTTTT	CASSQLAGSGELFF
TRBD1	few	TRBV18	TRBJ1-5	TGTGCCAGCTCACCTAAGATCAACAGGGGTGATCAGCCCCAGCATTTT	CASSPKINRGDQPQHF
TRBD2	.	TRBV29-1	TRBJ2-7	TGCAGCGTTGCGGGACTAAACACCTACGAGCAGTACTTC	CSVAGLNTYEQYF
.	.	TRBV28	TRBJ2-3	TGTGCCAGCATTAGACGAAGCGGCCCGACGGGAGATACGCAGTATTTT	CASIRRSGPTGDTQYF
TRBD1	.	TRBV28	TRBJ1-5	TGTGCCAACGGAGCAGGGGGCGGCAATCAGCCCCAGCATTTT	CANGAGGGNQPQHF
.	.	TRBV7-2	TRBJ2-5	TGTGCCAGCAGCCGAAAGGTGGGCGAACTGACCCAAGAGACCCAGTACTTC	CASSRKVGELTQETQYF
TRBD1	.	TRBV6-1	TRBJ2-4	TGTGCCAGCACAGGGGGCTGGTCCAAAAACATTCAGTACTTC	CASTGGWSKNIQYF
TRBD1	.	TRBV29-1	TRBJ2-3	TGCAGCCCCCGGGACAGGGACACAGATACGCAGTATTTT	CSPRDRDTDTQYF
TRBD1	few	TRBV15	TRBJ1-3	TGTGCCACCAGCAGAGGACAGGGGTTCTCTGGAAACACCATATATTTT	CATSRGQGFSGNTIYF
TRBD1	.	TRBV4-1	TRBJ2-7	TGCGCCGGCAGCCAAGAATCGACAGGGGGGTACGAGCAGTACTTC	CAGSQESTGGYEQYF